The clone carrying this TCR beta chain was counted only a few times. These data come from a study of T cells in Graves' hyperthyroidism and ophthalmopathy. J was trimmed by 6 bases and V by 4 bases; bases with no gene match: 13. Germline V gene sequence: CDR1 KGHDR, CDR2 SFDVKD. The CDR3 length is 18 residues. The CDR3 regions of TCR beta were amplified from RNA transcripts. First-round RT-PCR of the TCR CDR3 relied on the HTBI primer set. TCRdb called the multiplex PCR reads again in MiXCR, with one record for every CDR3 protein. This table has around 350,000 distinct CDR3 sequences, around 25% appearing once.

Sequencing was done on a sample of blood. The V and J genes are TRBV24-1 and TRBJ2-1; the match to TRBD2 covers 11 bases. This receptor was identified in a man in his forties or fifties with Graves' hyperthyroidism. The CDR3 DNA is TGTGCCACCAGTGACCCGCAGCTTAGCGGGAGGGCCCTCAATGAGCAGTTCTTC. It translates to CATSDPQLSGRALNEQFF.